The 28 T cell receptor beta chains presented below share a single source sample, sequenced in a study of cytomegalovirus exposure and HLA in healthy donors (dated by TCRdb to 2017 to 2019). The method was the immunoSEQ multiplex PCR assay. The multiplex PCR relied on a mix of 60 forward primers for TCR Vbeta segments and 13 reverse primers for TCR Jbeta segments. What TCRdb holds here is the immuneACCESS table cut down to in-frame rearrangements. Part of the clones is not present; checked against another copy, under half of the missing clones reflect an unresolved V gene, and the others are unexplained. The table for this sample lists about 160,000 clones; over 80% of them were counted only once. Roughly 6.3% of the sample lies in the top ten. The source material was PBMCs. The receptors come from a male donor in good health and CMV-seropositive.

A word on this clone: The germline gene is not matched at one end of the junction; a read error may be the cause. The CDR3 sequence is CASSPLAAGYEQYF. In nucleotides, the CDR3 is TGTGCCAGCTCCCCACTAGCGGCAGGCTACGAGCAGTACTTC. This chain uses TRBV18 with TRBJ2-7, with 8 bases matching TRBD2. This CDR3 spans 14 amino acids. The germline V gene has CDR1 KGHSH and CDR2 LQKENI.

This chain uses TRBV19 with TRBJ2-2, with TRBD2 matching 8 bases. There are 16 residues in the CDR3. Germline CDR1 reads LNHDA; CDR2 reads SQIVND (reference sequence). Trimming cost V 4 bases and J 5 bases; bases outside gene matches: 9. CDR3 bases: TGTGCCAGTAGTACGGGACTAGGCGGGAGGACCGGGGAGCTGTTTTTT. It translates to CASSTGLGGRTGELFF.

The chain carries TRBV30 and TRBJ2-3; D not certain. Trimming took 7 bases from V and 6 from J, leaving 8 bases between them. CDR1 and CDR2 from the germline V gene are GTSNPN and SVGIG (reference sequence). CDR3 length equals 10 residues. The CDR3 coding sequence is TGTGCCTTTTTTTCGGATACGCAGTATTTT. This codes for CAFFSDTQYF.

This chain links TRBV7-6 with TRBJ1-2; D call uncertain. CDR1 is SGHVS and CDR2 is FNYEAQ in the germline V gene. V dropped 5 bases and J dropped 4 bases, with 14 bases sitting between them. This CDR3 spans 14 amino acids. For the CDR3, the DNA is TGTGCCAGCAGCGAACGAGAGGGAAGCTATGGCTACACCTTC. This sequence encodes CASSEREGSYGYTF.

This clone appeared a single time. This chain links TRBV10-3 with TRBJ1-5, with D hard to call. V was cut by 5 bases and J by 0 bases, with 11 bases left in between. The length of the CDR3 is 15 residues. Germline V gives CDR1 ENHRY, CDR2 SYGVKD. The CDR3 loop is CAISPGQYSNQPQHF. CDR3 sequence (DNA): TGTGCCATCAGTCCCGGTCAATATAGCAATCAGCCCCAGCATTTT.

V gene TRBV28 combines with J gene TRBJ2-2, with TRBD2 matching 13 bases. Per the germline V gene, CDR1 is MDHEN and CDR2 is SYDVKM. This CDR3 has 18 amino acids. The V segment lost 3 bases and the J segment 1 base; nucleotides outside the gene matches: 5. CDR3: CASSFTLAGGLNTGELFF. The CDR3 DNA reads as TGTGCCAGCAGTTTCACACTAGCGGGAGGGCTGAACACCGGGGAGCTGTTTTTT.

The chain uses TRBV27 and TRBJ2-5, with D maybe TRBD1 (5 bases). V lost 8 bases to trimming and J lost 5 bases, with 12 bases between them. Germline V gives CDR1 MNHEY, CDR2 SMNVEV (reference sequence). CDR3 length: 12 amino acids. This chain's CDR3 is CASSAGSETQYF. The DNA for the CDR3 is TGTGCCAGCTCGGCAGGGTCCGAGACCCAGTACTTC.

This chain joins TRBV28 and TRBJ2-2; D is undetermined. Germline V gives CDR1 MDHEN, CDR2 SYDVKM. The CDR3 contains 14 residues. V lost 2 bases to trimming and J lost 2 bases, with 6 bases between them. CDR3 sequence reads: CASSLQQNTGELFF. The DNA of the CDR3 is TGTGCCAGCAGTTTACAACAAAACACCGGGGAGCTGTTTTTT.

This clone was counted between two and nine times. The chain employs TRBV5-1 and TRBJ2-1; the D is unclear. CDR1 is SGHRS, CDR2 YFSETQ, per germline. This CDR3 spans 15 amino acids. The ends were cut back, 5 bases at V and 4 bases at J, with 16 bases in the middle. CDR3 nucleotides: TGCGCCAGCAGTGAGAGTCCCTTTCAATACAATGAGCAGTTCTTC. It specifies CASSESPFQYNEQFF.

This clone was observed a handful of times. The CDR3 loop is CASSLAGQGYNYGYTF. CDR3 sequence (DNA): TGTGCCAGCAGTTTAGCTGGCCAGGGGTATAACTATGGCTACACCTTC. This sequence joins TRBV27 and TRBJ1-2; D possibly corresponds to TRBD1 (6 bases). Trimming cost V 2 bases and J 1 base, with 14 bases left between them. This CDR3 is 16 amino acids long. CDR1 MNHEY and CDR2 SMNVEV come from the germline V gene (reference sequence).

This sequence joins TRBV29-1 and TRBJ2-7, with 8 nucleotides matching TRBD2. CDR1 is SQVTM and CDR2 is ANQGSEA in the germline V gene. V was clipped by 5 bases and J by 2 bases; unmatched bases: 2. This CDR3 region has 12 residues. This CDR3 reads CSVTSGPYEQYF. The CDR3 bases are TGCAGCGTTACTAGCGGCCCCTACGAGCAGTACTTC.

CDR3 DNA: TGTGCCAGCTCGCTCCGGGACAGTGAAAAACTGTTTTTT. The encoded protein is CASSLRDSEKLFF. V and J are TRBV18 and TRBJ1-4; 7 bases are a match to TRBD1. Trimming took 6 bases from V and 7 from J; bases not matched to a gene: 5. This CDR3 has 13 amino acids. Germline loops: CDR1 KGHSH, CDR2 LQKENI.

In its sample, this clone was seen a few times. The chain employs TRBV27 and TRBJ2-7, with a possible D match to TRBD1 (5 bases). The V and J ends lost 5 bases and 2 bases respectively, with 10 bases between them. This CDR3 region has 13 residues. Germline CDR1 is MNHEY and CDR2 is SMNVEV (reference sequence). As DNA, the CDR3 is TGTGCCAGCAGTCCCCAGGGAACCTACGAGCAGTACTTC. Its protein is CASSPQGTYEQYF.

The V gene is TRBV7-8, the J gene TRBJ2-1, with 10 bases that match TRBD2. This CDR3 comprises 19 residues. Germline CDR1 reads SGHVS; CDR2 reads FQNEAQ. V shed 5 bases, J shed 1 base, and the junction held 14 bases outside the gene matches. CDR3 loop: CASSDPTDGLAVSYNEQFF. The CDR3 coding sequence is TGTGCCAGCAGCGACCCGACGGATGGACTAGCGGTTTCCTACAATGAGCAGTTCTTC.

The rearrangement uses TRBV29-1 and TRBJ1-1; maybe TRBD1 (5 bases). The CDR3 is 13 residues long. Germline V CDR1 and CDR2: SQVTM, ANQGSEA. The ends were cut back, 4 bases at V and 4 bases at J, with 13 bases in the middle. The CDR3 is CSVVSKRGTEAFF. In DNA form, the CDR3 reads TGCAGCGTTGTATCCAAAAGGGGCACTGAAGCTTTCTTT.

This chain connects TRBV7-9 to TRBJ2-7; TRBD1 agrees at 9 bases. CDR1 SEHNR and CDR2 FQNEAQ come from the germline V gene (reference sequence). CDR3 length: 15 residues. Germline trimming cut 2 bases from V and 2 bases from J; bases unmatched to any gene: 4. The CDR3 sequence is CASSLYGTGTYEQYF. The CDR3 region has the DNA TGTGCCAGCAGCTTATACGGGACAGGGACCTACGAGCAGTACTTC.

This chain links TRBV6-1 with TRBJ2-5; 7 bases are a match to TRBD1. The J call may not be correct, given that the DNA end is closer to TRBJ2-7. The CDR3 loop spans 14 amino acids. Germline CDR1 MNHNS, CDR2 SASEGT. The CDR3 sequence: CATQGELGSYEQYF. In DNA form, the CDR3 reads TGTGCCACCCAGGGGGAGCTGGGCTCCTACGAGCAGTACTTC.

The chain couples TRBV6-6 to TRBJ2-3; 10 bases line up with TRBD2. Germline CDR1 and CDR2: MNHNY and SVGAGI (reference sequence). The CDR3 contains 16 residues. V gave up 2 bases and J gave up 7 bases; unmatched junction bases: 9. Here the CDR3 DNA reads TGTGCCAGCAGTTACAATCCTACTAGCGGGATCAATACGCAGTATTTT. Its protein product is CASSYNPTSGINTQYF.

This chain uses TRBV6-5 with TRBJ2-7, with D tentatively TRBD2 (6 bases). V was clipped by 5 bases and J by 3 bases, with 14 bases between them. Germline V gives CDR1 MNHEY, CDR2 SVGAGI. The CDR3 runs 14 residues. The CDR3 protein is CASSLRDLRYEQYF. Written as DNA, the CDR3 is TGTGCCAGCAGTCTCCGGGACTTACGCTACGAGCAGTACTTC.

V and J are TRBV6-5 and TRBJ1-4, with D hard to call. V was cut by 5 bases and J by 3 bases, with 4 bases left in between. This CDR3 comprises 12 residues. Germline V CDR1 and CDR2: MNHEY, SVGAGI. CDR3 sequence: CASSQSNEKLFF. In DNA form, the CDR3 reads TGTGCCAGCAGTCAGTCTAATGAAAAACTGTTTTTT.

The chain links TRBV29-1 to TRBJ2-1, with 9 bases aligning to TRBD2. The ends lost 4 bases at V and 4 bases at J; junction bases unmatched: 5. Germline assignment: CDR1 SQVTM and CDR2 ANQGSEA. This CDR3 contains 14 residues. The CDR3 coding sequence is TGCAGCGTTGGGAAGCGGGAGGAGTACAATGAGCAGTTCTTC. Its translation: CSVGKREEYNEQFF.

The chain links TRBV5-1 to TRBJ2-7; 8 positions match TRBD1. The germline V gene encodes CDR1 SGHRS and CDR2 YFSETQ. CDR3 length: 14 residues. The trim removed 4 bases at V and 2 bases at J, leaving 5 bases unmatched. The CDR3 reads CASSLRQGPYEQYF. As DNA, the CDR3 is TGCGCCAGCAGCCTACGACAGGGGCCCTACGAGCAGTACTTC.

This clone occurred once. The CDR3 loop reads CASSYLADSYNEQFF. CDR3 nucleotides: TGTGCCAGCAGTTACCTAGCGGACTCCTACAATGAGCAGTTCTTC. The chain recombines TRBV6-6 with TRBJ2-1; 7 positions agree with TRBD2. CDR1 is MNHNY and CDR2 is SVGAGI in the germline V gene (reference sequence). The CDR3 consists of 15 residues. Trimming at V came to 2 bases and at J to 0 bases, leaving 1 base not matched to a gene.

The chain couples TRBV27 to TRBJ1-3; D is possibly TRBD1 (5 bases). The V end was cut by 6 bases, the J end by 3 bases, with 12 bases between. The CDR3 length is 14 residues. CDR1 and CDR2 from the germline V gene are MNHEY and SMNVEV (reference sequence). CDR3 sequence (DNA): TGTGCCAGCAGAGGGGAGGGTTATGGAAACACCATATATTTT. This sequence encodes CASRGEGYGNTIYF.

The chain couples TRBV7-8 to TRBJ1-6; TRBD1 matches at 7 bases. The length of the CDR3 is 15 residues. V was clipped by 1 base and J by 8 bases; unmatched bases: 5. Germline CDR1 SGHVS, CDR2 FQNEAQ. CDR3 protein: CASSLEEGAHSPLHF. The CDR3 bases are TGTGCCAGCAGCTTAGAAGAGGGGGCTCATTCACCCCTCCACTTT.

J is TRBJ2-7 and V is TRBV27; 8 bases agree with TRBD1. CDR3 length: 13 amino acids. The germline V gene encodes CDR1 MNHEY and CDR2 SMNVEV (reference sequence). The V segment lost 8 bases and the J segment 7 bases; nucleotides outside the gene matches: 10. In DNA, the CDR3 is TGTGCCAGCGGGGACAGGACCCCCGGGGAGCAGTACTTC. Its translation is CASGDRTPGEQYF.

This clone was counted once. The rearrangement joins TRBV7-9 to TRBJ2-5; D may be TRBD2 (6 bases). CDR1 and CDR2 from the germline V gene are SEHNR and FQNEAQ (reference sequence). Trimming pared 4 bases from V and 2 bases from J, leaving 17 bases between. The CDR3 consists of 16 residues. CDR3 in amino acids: CASSYLPGTLQETQYF. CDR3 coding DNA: TGTGCCAGCAGCTACTTGCCCGGGACTTTACAAGAGACCCAGTACTTC. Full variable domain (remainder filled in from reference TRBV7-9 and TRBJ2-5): DTGVSQNPRHKITKRGQNVTFRCDPISEHNRLYWYRQTLGQGPEFLTYFQNEAQLEKSRLLSDRFSAERPKGSFSTLEIQRTEQGDSAMYLCASSYLPGTLQETQYFGPGTRLLVL.

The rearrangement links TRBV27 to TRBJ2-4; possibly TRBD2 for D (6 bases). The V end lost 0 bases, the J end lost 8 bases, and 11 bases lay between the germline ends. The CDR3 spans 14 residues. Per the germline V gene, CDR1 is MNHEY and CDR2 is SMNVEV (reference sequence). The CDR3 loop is CASSLSQGGHIQYF. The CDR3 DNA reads TGTGCCAGCAGTTTATCTCAGGGAGGACACATTCAGTACTTC.